Each of the 9 T cell receptor beta chains below was sequenced from the same sample in a study of T cell responses to AZD1222 COVID-19 vaccine. Here immunoSEQ multiplex PCR was the method, and the copy in TCRdb shows in-frame clones only, minus some. Here the sample spans under 110,000 clones, roughly nine tenths being singletons. The material sequenced was peripheral blood, taken on day 0 of AZD1222 vaccination. The receptors were gathered from an adult in good health.

The CDR3 bases are TGTGCCAGCAGCTTGGAGCGGGAGTACCCCTACGAGCAGTACTTC. Amino acids: CASSLEREYPYEQYF. J is TRBJ2-7 and V is TRBV5-6; 8 positions agree with TRBD2. The CDR3 is made up of 15 amino acids. With 0 bases clipped from V and 2 bases from J, the junction kept 4 bases outside the gene matches. The germline gives CDR1 SGHDT, CDR2 YYEEEE.

This chain connects TRBV18 to TRBJ2-5; 14 nucleotides align to TRBD2. CDR1 and CDR2 (germline): KGHSH, LQKENI. The length of the CDR3 is 17 residues. V dropped 3 bases and J dropped 4; count of bases not matched to a gene: 7. The CDR3 is CASSPTLGTSGGETQYF. CDR3 DNA: TGTGCCAGCTCACCCACGCTCGGGACTAGCGGGGGAGAGACCCAGTACTTC.

The V call is TRBV24-1, the J call TRBJ1-2; 8 positions agree with TRBD1. The germline V gene has CDR1 KGHDR and CDR2 SFDVKD. The junction had 10 bases not matched to a gene; V was cut back by 4 bases and J by 4 bases. This CDR3 contains 16 residues. The CDR3 nucleotides are TGTGCCACCAGTGACCCCGACAGGGGCGGAGGCTATGGCTACACCTTC. Protein product: CATSDPDRGGGYGYTF.

The rearrangement links TRBV5-6 to TRBJ1-1; D unclear. Germline lookup yields CDR1 SGHDT and CDR2 YYEEEE. Trimming left V 4 bases short and J 1 base short, with 5 bases between. The CDR3 consists of 12 residues. CDR3 sequence (DNA): TGTGCCAGCAGCCCAGGGAACACTGAAGCTTTCTTT. It translates to CASSPGNTEAFF.

V gene TRBV5-4 combines with J gene TRBJ2-1; D possibly corresponds to TRBD1 (5 bases). V dropped 0 bases and J dropped 9 bases, with 13 bases sitting between them. CDR1 SGHNT and CDR2 YYREEE come from the germline V gene (reference sequence). There are 14 residues in the CDR3. CDR3 in DNA: TGTGCCAGCAGCTTGGAACAGGTGATCTCTGAGCAGTTCTTC. Encoded protein: CASSLEQVISEQFF.

The chain combines TRBV18 with TRBJ2-5; 11 positions agree with TRBD2. The CDR3 length is 14 residues. CDR1 and CDR2 from the germline V gene are KGHSH and LQKENI. Trimming took 6 bases from V and 4 from J; bases not matched to a gene: 4. In DNA, the CDR3 is TGTGCCAGCTCCTTCGGACTAGCGGGAGAGACCCAGTACTTC. Translation gives CASSFGLAGETQYF.

V and J are TRBV5-5 and TRBJ2-7; D remains unclear. CDR3 length equals 14 residues. V lost 0 bases to trimming and J lost 3 bases, with 10 bases between them. Germline loops: CDR1 SGHKS, CDR2 YYEKEE (reference sequence). DNA for the CDR3: TGTGCCAGCAGCTTGGTTCCAGATTACTACGAGCAGTACTTC. Translating gives CASSLVPDYYEQYF.

This clone was observed at least ten times. This chain joins TRBV27 and TRBJ1-6, with TRBD1 identical over 9 bases. Trimming took 6 bases from V and 9 from J; bases not matched to a gene: 6. The germline CDR1 and CDR2 sequences are MNHEY and SMNVEV (reference sequence). This CDR3 has 14 residues. The CDR3: CASSLTGGGSPLHF. The CDR3 DNA is TGTGCCAGCAGCCTGACAGGGGGTGGTTCACCCCTCCACTTT.

V gene TRBV25-1 combines with J gene TRBJ1-2; D unclear. CDR1 and CDR2 from the germline V gene are MGHDK and SYGVNS. V dropped 3 bases and J dropped 3 bases, with 8 bases sitting between them. The CDR3 has 13 amino acids. CDR3 sequence reads: CASSDRADYGYTF. In DNA, the CDR3 is TGTGCCAGCAGTGATAGGGCAGACTATGGCTACACCTTC.